This TCR beta chain was obtained from a study of control samples from healthy donors and cancer patients. Only in-frame clones appear in the TCRdb table, and some are missing; sequencing was by immunoSEQ multiplex PCR. The sample lists around 180,000 clones, 80% to 95% occurring once. The CDR3 consists of 15 residues. The V end lost 5 bases, the J end lost 1 base, and 14 bases lay between the germline ends. The chain links TRBV6-7 to TRBJ1-1, with TRBD1 as a possible D gene (6 bases). TRBV6-7 is reported as an ORF; its role is uncertain. Sequenced material: blood. The sequence was collected from a woman aged 40 to 50 in good health. CDR3 residues: CASSPFPTGNTEAFF. The CDR3 DNA is TGTGCCAGCAGTCCATTCCCGACAGGGAACACTGAAGCTTTCTTT.